The 7 T cell receptor beta chains listed next were all sequenced from one sample in a study of blood T cell repertoires in COVID-19. The table came from immunoSEQ multiplex PCR; TCRdb's copy has only in-frame clones and leaves some out. The table records a few hundred thousand clones, around 82% of them present only once. What was sequenced was peripheral blood. The receptors derive from a woman in her forties or fifties with acute or convalescent COVID-19.

The J gene is TRBJ2-4, the V gene TRBV30; 10 bases line up with TRBD1. The CDR3 runs 15 residues. Germline values: CDR1 GTSNPN, CDR2 SVGIG (reference sequence). V shed 2 bases, J shed 9 bases, and the junction held 10 bases outside the gene matches. For the CDR3, the DNA is TGTGCCTGGAGTCAAGCTAGTTGGACAGGGGGCATTCAGTACTTC. It specifies CAWSQASWTGGIQYF.

This chain uses TRBV2 with TRBJ1-4, with no clear D. There are 13 residues in the CDR3. V lost 1 base, J lost 6 bases, and 6 bases lay in between. Germline V gene data show CDR1 as SNHLY and CDR2 as FYNNEI. The chain's CDR3 is CASSEDSDEKLFF. Here the CDR3 DNA reads TGTGCCAGCAGTGAAGATAGCGATGAAAAACTGTTTTTT.

This rearrangement joins TRBV6-5 to TRBJ1-2; 8 bases align to TRBD1. CDR1 and CDR2 from the germline V gene are MNHEY and SVGAGI. The CDR3 length is 13 residues. Trimming cost V 8 bases and J 13 bases; bases outside gene matches: 15. The CDR3 nucleotides read TGTGCCAGCCTCTCAGGGACAGGACGATTCGGCACCTTC. It yields the protein CASLSGTGRFGTF.

CDR3 coding DNA: TGTGCCAGCAGCTCACAGGGCGGCAACACTGAAGCTTTCTTT. The encoded protein is CASSSQGGNTEAFF. The chain combines TRBV11-3 with TRBJ1-1, with D possibly matching TRBD1 (6 bases). The CDR3 contains 14 residues. CDR1 is SGHNT and CDR2 is YENEEA in the germline V gene. V was shortened by 4 bases and J by 2 bases, with 11 bases between the two germline ends.

CDR3 bases: TGTGCCAGCAGTTACTCGTCAGGGGAGGGTGGCTACACCTTC. As protein: CASSYSSGEGGYTF. The chain couples TRBV6-6 to TRBJ1-2; a possible D gene is TRBD1 (6 bases). Germline CDR1 MNHNY, CDR2 SVGAGI (reference sequence). The V and J ends lost 0 bases and 7 bases respectively, with 12 bases between them. This CDR3 comprises 14 residues.

The chain joins TRBV5-4 to TRBJ2-5, with a weak D call TRBD1 (5 bases). Deletions cut 4 bases from V and 5 bases from J, with 15 bases between. The CDR3 is 14 amino acids. The germline V gene has CDR1 SGHNT and CDR2 YYREEE (reference sequence). CDR3 coding DNA: TGTGCCAGCAGCGTCAGTGGGGCAATGGAGACCCAGTACTTC. It encodes CASSVSGAMETQYF.

The V call is TRBV5-1, the J call TRBJ1-1; 7 positions match TRBD1. V shed 3 bases and J 0 bases; nucleotides not matched to a gene: 5. Per the germline V gene, CDR1 is SGHRS and CDR2 is YFSETQ. This CDR3 is built from 15 residues. The CDR3 DNA follows: TGCGCCAGCAGCTCGGGACAGAAAATGAACACTGAAGCTTTCTTT. Protein sequence: CASSSGQKMNTEAFF.